A selection of T cell receptor beta chains follows, all from one sample in a study of shared clonotypes between healthy human individuals. The assay was immunoSEQ multiplex PCR, and TCRdb's table has in-frame clones only and misses some. The sample lists 2 million to 2.5 million clones; just under 95% were seen once. Sequences were obtained from naive CD4+ T cells from PBMCs. These TCRs come from a man aged 18 to 29 in good health. Some clones in this sample may be carry-over from other donors' samples. Both conserved end residues are part of each CDR3. D genes are given only for firm matches. Size values are once, few and many counts, or a class for expanded clones, and some rows have none.

D gene	J gene	clone size	V gene	CDR3 DNA	CDR3 protein
-	TRBJ2-7	-	TRBV18	TGTGCCAGCTCTATTTCGGACTCCTACGAGCAGTACTTC	CASSISDSYEQYF
-	TRBJ2-2	-	TRBV12-5	TGTGCTAGTGGTTCGCAGACCACCGGGGAGCTGTTTTTT	CASGSQTTGELFF
TRBD2	TRBJ2-1	-	TRBV29-1	TGCAGCGGCAAACTAGCGGGAGGCAACAATGAGCAGTTCTTC	CSGKLAGGNNEQFF
-	TRBJ1-4	-	TRBV15	TGTGCCACCAGCAGAAGGCCAGGGCCTAATGAAAAACTGTTTTTT	CATSRRPGPNEKLFF
-	TRBJ2-7	-	TRBV28	TGTGCCAGCAGGCCGGGGACCCCCTACGAGCAGTACTTC	CASRPGTPYEQYF
-	TRBJ2-1	-	TRBV9	TGTGCCAGCAGCGTTGCGGCCTACAATGAGCAGTTCTTC	CASSVAAYNEQFF
TRBD2	TRBJ2-1	-	TRBV4-1	TGCGCCAGCAGCCAAGGAACCTTATGGCGGGAGGCTGTTTACAATGAGCAGTTCTTC	CASSQGTLWREAVYNEQFF
-	TRBJ2-7	-	TRBV11-3	TGTGCCAGCAGCCCTAGAGGGGGACCCTACGAGCAGTACTTC	CASSPRGGPYEQYF
TRBD2	TRBJ2-1	once	TRBV19	TGTGCCAGTAGTATAACGACTAGCGGGATCGCCTATGGGAATGAGCAGTTCTTC	CASSITTSGIAYGNEQFF
-	TRBJ2-1	-	TRBV9	TGTGCCAGCAGCGTCTCCCTTAACGCTGAGCAGTTCTTC	CASSVSLNAEQFF
TRBD2	TRBJ2-3	-	TRBV30	TGTGCCTGGAGCCACGGATTCGCGGGAGCCACAGATACGCAGTATTTT	CAWSHGFAGATDTQYF
TRBD1	TRBJ1-6	-	TRBV7-9	TGTGCCAGCAGCTACAAAGGACAGGAGAGCTCCTATAATTCACCCCTCCACTTT	CASSYKGQESSYNSPLHF
-	TRBJ2-1	-	TRBV13	TGTGCCAGCAGCTCCAGGGGATTGGACGGGCAGTTCTTC	CASSSRGLDGQFF
TRBD2	TRBJ2-1	-	TRBV15	TGTGCCACCAGCAGAGCGGGGGGTGAGCAGTTCTTC	CATSRAGGEQFF
TRBD1	TRBJ2-7	-	TRBV11-2	TGTGCCAGCAGTCCCGGGACAGGGAGCAACGAGCAGTACTTC	CASSPGTGSNEQYF
-	TRBJ2-3	once	TRBV2	TGTGCCAGCAGTAGTGGGGCCACCCTTTCTAGCACAGATACGCAGTATTTT	CASSSGATLSSTDTQYF
TRBD1	TRBJ1-2	-	TRBV28	TGTGCCAGCCGACAGGGGGATGATGGCTACACCTTC	CASRQGDDGYTF
TRBD2	TRBJ2-1	once	TRBV14	TGTGCCAGCAGCCAAGATTTACGGGGGAGGGCCCGAAATGAGCAGTTCTTC	CASSQDLRGRARNEQFF
-	TRBJ2-2	once	TRBV6-4	TGTGCCAGCAGTGAGACCCTTAACACCGGGGAGCTGTTTTTT	CASSETLNTGELFF
-	TRBJ2-7	-	TRBV5-1	TGCGCCAGCAGCCCAACCGGGACATACCCCTACGAGCAGTACTTC	CASSPTGTYPYEQYF
-	TRBJ1-4	-	TRBV28	TGTGCCAGCAGTTTGCAACTTAATGAAAAACTGTTTTTT	CASSLQLNEKLFF
-	TRBJ2-1	-	TRBV7-6	TGTGCCAGCAGCTTAGCCCCAGGGGTTTACAATGAGCAGTTCTTC	CASSLAPGVYNEQFF
-	TRBJ2-2	few	TRBV6-1	TGTGCCAGCAGTGAATACAGCGCTATCACCGGGGAGCTGTTTTTT	CASSEYSAITGELFF
TRBD1	TRBJ1-2	few	TRBV18	TGTGCCAGCTCACCCAAACAGGGGGCTTTAACGGATGGCTACACCTTC	CASSPKQGALTDGYTF
-	TRBJ2-5	-	TRBV5-6	TGTGCCAGCAGCTTTTATCAAGAGACCCAGTACTTC	CASSFYQETQYF
-	TRBJ1-1	-	TRBV5-4	TGTGCCAGCAGCTTGGAAAAAGGGGAGTTGAACACTGAAGCTTTCTTT	CASSLEKGELNTEAFF
-	TRBJ1-1	-	TRBV18	TGTGCCAGCTCACCCCTAGGGGGGACTGAAGCTTTCTTT	CASSPLGGTEAFF
TRBD2	TRBJ2-1	once	TRBV18	TGTGCCAGCTCACCAGCCGGGGCGGGAGGGCTCAATGAGCAGTTCTTC	CASSPAGAGGLNEQFF
-	TRBJ1-2	-	TRBV5-1	TGCGCCAGCAGCAAGACAGGCGAAGCTAACTATGGCTACACCTTC	CASSKTGEANYGYTF
-	TRBJ1-5	-	TRBV4-2	TGTGCCAGCAGCCAAGAATTCGGCATTTATAGCAATCAGCCCCAGCATTTT	CASSQEFGIYSNQPQHF
TRBD2	TRBJ2-5	-	TRBV5-1	TGCGCCAGCAGCTTCAGGCCCGGGACTAGGAGGGAGACCCAGTACTTC	CASSFRPGTRRETQYF
-	TRBJ2-2	-	TRBV5-1	TGCGCCAGCAGCTTGACCCCCTACGGGGAGCTGTTTTTT	CASSLTPYGELFF
TRBD1	TRBJ1-2	-	TRBV5-1	TGCGCCAGCAGCTCCGGGACAGGGGCCAGTAACTATGGCTACACCTTC	CASSSGTGASNYGYTF
-	TRBJ1-5	-	TRBV11-2	TGTGCCAGCAGCCCGGGTGACTTTAAGGGCAATCAGCCCCAGCATTTT	CASSPGDFKGNQPQHF
-	TRBJ2-7	-	TRBV2	TGTGCCAGCATCGGAGGGGGCGGCGACGAGCAGTACTTC	CASIGGGGDEQYF
-	TRBJ2-7	-	TRBV25-1	TGTGCCAGCAGTGAATACCACGAGCAGTACTTC	CASSEYHEQYF